The 22 T cell receptor beta chains below all came from one sample that was sequenced in a study of T cells in Graves' hyperthyroidism and ophthalmopathy. Amplified TCR beta CDR3 regions derived from RNA transcripts. The HTBI set primed first-round TCR CDR3 RT-PCR. One entry per CDR3 protein, called by TCRdb with MiXCR from the multiplex PCR reads. The table records over 200,000 distinct CDR3 sequences, about a sixth of them present only once. The specimen was blood. All receptors come from a man between 45 and 60 years old with Graves' hyperthyroidism.

This clonotype was counted ten times or more. The chain is built from TRBV29-1 and TRBJ2-7; D might be TRBD1 or TRBD2, each matching 6 bases. CDR3 length: 12 amino acids. CDR1 is SQVTM, CDR2 ANQGSEA, per germline. Trimming shortened V by 6 bases and J by 3 bases, and 12 bases separated the two germline ends. This chain's CDR3 is CSVEGGLYEQYF. In nucleotides, the CDR3 is TGCAGCGTAGAGGGGGGTCTCTACGAGCAGTACTTC.

This CDR3 reads CATSREGLQPQHF. The CDR3 DNA sequence: TGTGCCACCAGCAGAGAGGGGCTTCAGCCCCAGCATTTT. The chain uses TRBV15 and TRBJ1-5, with D perhaps matching TRBD1 (5 bases). Trimming stripped 0 bases from V and 6 bases from J, with 6 bases between. The CDR3 is 13 amino acids. Germline values: CDR1 LNHNV, CDR2 YYDKDF (reference sequence).

This clonotype was observed a handful of times. The rearrangement joins TRBV5-1 to TRBJ2-7; TRBD1 is a possible D gene (5 bases). The germline V gene has CDR1 SGHRS and CDR2 YFSETQ. Trimming removed 2 bases from V and 0 bases from J, with 12 bases in between. The length of the CDR3 is 15 residues. CDR3 amino acids: CASSFFDSVSYEQYF. CDR3 nucleotide sequence: TGCGCCAGCAGCTTTTTCGACAGCGTCTCCTACGAGCAGTACTTC. The full variable domain, in which reference TRBV5-1 and TRBJ2-7 provide the parts outside the CDR3, is KAGVTQTPRYLIKTRGQQVTLSCSPISGHRSVSWYQQTPGQGLQFLFEYFSETQRNKGNFPGRFSGRQFSNSRSEMNVSTLELGDSALYLCASSFFDSVSYEQYFGPGTRLTVT.

The table lists this clonotype with a few counts. This chain uses TRBV27 with TRBJ2-7; D not certain. The ends were cut back, 6 bases at V and 2 bases at J, with 11 bases in the middle. The germline CDR1 and CDR2 sequences are MNHEY and SMNVEV (reference sequence). The CDR3 loop spans 13 amino acids. CDR3 nucleotides: TGTGCCAGCAGGACGGAACAAGCCTACGAGCAGTACTTC. Amino acid sequence: CASRTEQAYEQYF.

This clonotype was detected a few times. This chain connects TRBV6-1 to TRBJ1-6; D gene unclear. Germline V gene data show CDR1 as MNHNS and CDR2 as SASEGT. V was cut by 6 bases and J by 4 bases, with 13 bases left in between. The CDR3 has 15 residues. CDR3 in DNA: TGTGCCAGCAGCCGCAGGACTGATTATAATTCACCCCTCCACTTT. This translates into CASSRRTDYNSPLHF.

This clonotype was observed at least ten times. The chain has TRBV7-9 and TRBJ2-7; 7 bases map to TRBD2. The J segment lost 3 bases and the V segment lost 5 bases, leaving 10 bases of the junction unmatched. CDR1 SEHNR and CDR2 FQNEAQ come from the germline V gene (reference sequence). This CDR3 region has 15 residues. Here the CDR3 DNA reads TGTGCCAGCAGCCCACTCGGGGGGAGATACTACGAGCAGTACTTC. Its translation: CASSPLGGRYYEQYF.

This clonotype has more than one count but fewer than ten. The V call is TRBV3-1, the J call TRBJ2-5; 11 nucleotides agree with TRBD2. The germline V gene has CDR1 LGHDT and CDR2 YNNKEL (reference sequence). V lost 4 bases to trimming and J lost 14 bases; unmatched junction nucleotides: 3. The CDR3 loop spans 11 amino acids. The CDR3 sequence is CASSPGLAVYF. CDR3 DNA sequence: TGTGCCAGCAGCCCGGGACTAGCGGTTTACTTC.

CDR3 coding DNA: TGCGCCAGCAGCCCGGGACAGCCCACCTACAATGAGCAGTTCTTC. Protein product: CASSPGQPTYNEQFF. The chain recombines TRBV5-1 with TRBJ2-1, with TRBD1 matching 7 bases. The V gene's germline CDR1 is SGHRS and CDR2 YFSETQ. The CDR3 spans 15 residues. The J segment lost 2 bases and the V segment lost 4 bases, leaving 6 bases of the junction unmatched.

In this sample, this clonotype turned up many times. This sequence joins TRBV7-6 and TRBJ1-5; 8 nucleotides agree with TRBD1. The CDR3 spans 14 residues. Germline CDR1 reads SGHVS; CDR2 reads FNYEAQ. V was clipped by 4 bases and J by 11 bases; unmatched bases: 10. CDR3 nucleotides: TGTGCCAGCAGCTCCGACAGGGGAAAGTCAGCCCAGCATTTT. Translation gives CASSSDRGKSAQHF.

This clonotype was counted ten times or more. The chain recombines TRBV10-3 with TRBJ2-7; D is uncertain. The V gene lost 5 bases and the J gene lost 2 bases, with 7 bases spanning the gap. Germline V gene data show CDR1 as ENHRY and CDR2 as SYGVKD. This CDR3 region has 12 residues. DNA for the CDR3: TGTGCCATCAGTTCAGGAGCCTACGAGCAGTACTTC. It translates to CAISSGAYEQYF.

This clonotype was observed at least ten times. The V gene is TRBV7-2, the J gene TRBJ2-7; 7 nucleotides line up with TRBD1. Germline V lookup: CDR1 SGHTA, CDR2 FQGNSA. V was clipped by 5 bases and J by 3 bases; unmatched bases: 4. The length of the CDR3 is 13 residues. CDR3 protein: CASSNRGGYEQYF. CDR3 sequence (DNA): TGTGCCAGCAGCAACAGGGGTGGCTACGAGCAGTACTTC.

This clonotype was found a few times. The chain carries TRBV5-1 and TRBJ1-6, with D possibly being TRBD1 (5 bases). Trimming took off 1 base at V and 9 bases at J, with 17 bases between the two ends. The CDR3 is 16 amino acids. Germline lookup yields CDR1 SGHRS and CDR2 YFSETQ. As DNA, the CDR3 is TGCGCCAGCAGCTTGAATCGGGCAGGGTTAGCTTCACCCCTCCACTTT. Its translation: CASSLNRAGLASPLHF.

This clonotype was observed at least ten times. This sequence joins TRBV5-1 and TRBJ1-1; weak D call: TRBD1 (6 bases). This CDR3 has 14 residues. The V end was cut by 6 bases, the J end by 2 bases, with 14 bases between. Germline V lookup: CDR1 SGHRS, CDR2 YFSETQ. The CDR3, as DNA: TGCGCCAGCACCTGGGGGGCAGAAAACACTGAAGCTTTCTTT. This translates into CASTWGAENTEAFF.

This clonotype was recorded once. This chain links TRBV5-1 with TRBJ1-5, with D maybe TRBD1 (5 bases). This CDR3 has 14 residues. Germline V CDR1 and CDR2: SGHRS, YFSETQ. The V gene lost 0 bases and the J gene lost 5 bases, with 9 bases spanning the gap. CDR3 nucleotides: TGCGCCAGCAGCTTGGTGGGGGGTGATCAGCCCCAGCATTTT. Translated: CASSLVGGDQPQHF.

This chain links TRBV19 with TRBJ2-1; D is ambiguous. Looked up from germline, CDR1 is LNHDA and CDR2 is SQIVND (reference sequence). CDR3 size: 15 residues. Trimming shortened V by 4 bases and J by 0 bases, and 10 bases separated the two germline ends. The DNA for the CDR3 is TGTGCCAGTAGTACCGCGGTTCCCTCCTACAATGAGCAGTTCTTC. It translates to CASSTAVPSYNEQFF.

The chain combines TRBV11-2 with TRBJ2-1; TRBD2 matches 12 bases. With 5 bases clipped from V and 7 bases from J, the junction kept 6 bases outside the gene matches. Germline V gives CDR1 SGHAT, CDR2 FQNNGV. The CDR3 loop spans 15 amino acids. Here the CDR3 reads CASSPPSGGGNEQFF. CDR3 coding DNA: TGTGCCAGCAGCCCACCTAGCGGGGGGGGAAATGAGCAGTTCTTC.

The V gene is TRBV7-9, the J gene TRBJ2-7; 7 nucleotides line up with TRBD1. The germline CDR1 and CDR2 sequences are SEHNR and FQNEAQ (reference sequence). The J segment lost 3 bases and the V segment lost 3 bases, leaving 11 bases of the junction unmatched. CDR3 length equals 16 residues. Here the CDR3 reads CASSLAPGTADYEQYF. CDR3 bases: TGTGCCAGCAGCTTGGCACCCGGGACAGCCGACTACGAGCAGTACTTC.

This clonotype occurred a few times. The chain recombines TRBV6-5 with TRBJ1-2, with D hard to call. CDR3 length equals 12 residues. With 4 bases removed from V and 8 bases from J, the gap between germline ends came to 11 bases. CDR1 and CDR2 (germline): MNHEY, SVGAGI. CDR3 in amino acids: CASSSRAGGYTF. CDR3 in DNA: TGTGCCAGCAGTTCCCGGGCAGGAGGCTACACCTTC.

The chain links TRBV6-1 to TRBJ1-4, with TRBD1 matching 8 bases. Germline trimming cut 6 bases from V and 6 bases from J; bases unmatched to any gene: 6. The germline V gene encodes CDR1 MNHNS and CDR2 SASEGT. The CDR3 loop spans 14 amino acids. The CDR3 loop reads CASRKQGDHEKLFF. For the CDR3, the DNA is TGTGCCAGCAGAAAACAGGGGGATCATGAAAAACTGTTTTTT.

This clonotype was counted between two and nine times. This sequence joins TRBV24-1 and TRBJ2-1, with D maybe TRBD1 (6 bases). CDR3 length equals 14 residues. The V gene lost 4 bases and the J gene lost 4 bases, with 10 bases spanning the gap. In germline, CDR1 is KGHDR, CDR2 SFDVKD. CDR3 DNA sequence: TGTGCCACCAGTGACTCAACAGGGTACAATGAGCAGTTCTTC. Amino acids: CATSDSTGYNEQFF.

This clonotype was seen many times. The chain recombines TRBV6-6 with TRBJ2-5; 10 bases line up with TRBD1. CDR1 and CDR2 (germline): MNHNY, SVGAGI (reference sequence). V was pared by 2 bases and J by 5 bases, with 8 bases of the junction left unmatched. CDR3 size: 16 residues. CDR3 DNA: TGTGCCAGCAGTTACCATGGACAGGGGGGTAGGGAGACCCAGTACTTC. The encoded protein is CASSYHGQGGRETQYF.

The CDR3 protein is CASSIVGGRSSYNEQFF. CDR3 in DNA: TGTGCCAGTAGTATAGTGGGCGGGAGATCCTCCTACAATGAGCAGTTCTTC. The chain combines TRBV19 with TRBJ2-1, with 7 bases that match TRBD2. Germline assignment: CDR1 LNHDA and CDR2 SQIVND (reference sequence). Losses at the gene ends were 1 base for V and 0 bases for J; bases not matched to a gene: 6. CDR3 size: 17 residues.